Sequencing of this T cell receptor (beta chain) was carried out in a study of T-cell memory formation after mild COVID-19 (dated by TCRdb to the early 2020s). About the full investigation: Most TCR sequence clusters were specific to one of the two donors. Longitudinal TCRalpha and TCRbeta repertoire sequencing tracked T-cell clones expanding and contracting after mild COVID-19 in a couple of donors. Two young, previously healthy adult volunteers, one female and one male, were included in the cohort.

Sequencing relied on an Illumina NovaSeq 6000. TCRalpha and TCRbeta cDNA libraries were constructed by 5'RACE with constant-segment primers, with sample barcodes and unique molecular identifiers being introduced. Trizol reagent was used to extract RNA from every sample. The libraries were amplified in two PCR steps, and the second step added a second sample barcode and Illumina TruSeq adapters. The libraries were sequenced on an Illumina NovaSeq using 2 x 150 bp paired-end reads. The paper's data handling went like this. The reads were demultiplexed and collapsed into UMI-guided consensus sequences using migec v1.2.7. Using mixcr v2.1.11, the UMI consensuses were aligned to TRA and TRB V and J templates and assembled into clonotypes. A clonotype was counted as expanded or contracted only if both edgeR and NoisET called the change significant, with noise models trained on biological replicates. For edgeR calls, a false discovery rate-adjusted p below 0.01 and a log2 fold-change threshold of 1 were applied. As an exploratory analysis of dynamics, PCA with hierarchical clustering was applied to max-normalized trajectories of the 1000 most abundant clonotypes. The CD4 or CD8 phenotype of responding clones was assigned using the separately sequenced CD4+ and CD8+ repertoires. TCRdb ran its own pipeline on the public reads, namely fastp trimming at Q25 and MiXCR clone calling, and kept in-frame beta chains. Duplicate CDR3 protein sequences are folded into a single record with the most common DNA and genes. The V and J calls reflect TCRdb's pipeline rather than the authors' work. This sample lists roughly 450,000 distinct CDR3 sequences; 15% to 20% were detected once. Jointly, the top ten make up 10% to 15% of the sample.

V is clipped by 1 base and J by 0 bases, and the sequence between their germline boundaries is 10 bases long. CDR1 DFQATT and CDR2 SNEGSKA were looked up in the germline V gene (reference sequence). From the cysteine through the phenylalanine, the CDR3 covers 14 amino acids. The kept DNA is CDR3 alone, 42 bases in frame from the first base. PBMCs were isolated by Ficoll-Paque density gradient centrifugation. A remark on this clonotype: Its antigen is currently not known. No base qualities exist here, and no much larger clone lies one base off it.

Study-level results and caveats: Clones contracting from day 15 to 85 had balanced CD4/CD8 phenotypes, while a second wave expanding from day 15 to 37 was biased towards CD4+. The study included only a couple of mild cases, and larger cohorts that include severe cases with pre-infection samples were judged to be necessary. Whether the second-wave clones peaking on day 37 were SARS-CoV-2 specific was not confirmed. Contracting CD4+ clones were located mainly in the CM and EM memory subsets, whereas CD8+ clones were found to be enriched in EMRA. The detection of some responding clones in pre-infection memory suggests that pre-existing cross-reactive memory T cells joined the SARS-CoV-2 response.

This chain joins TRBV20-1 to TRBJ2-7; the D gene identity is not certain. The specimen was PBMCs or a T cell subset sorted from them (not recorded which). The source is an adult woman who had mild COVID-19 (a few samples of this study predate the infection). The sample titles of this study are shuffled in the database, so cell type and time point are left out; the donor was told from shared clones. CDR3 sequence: CSARAVAVSYEQYF. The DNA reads TGCAGTGCTAGAGCGGTCGCCGTCTCCTACGAGCAGTACTTC.